This T cell receptor beta chain was identified in a study of shared clonotypes between healthy human individuals. V shed 4 bases and J shed 0 bases, with 11 bases lying between them. CDR1 is SGHNT, CDR2 YYREEE, per germline (reference sequence). The CDR3 consists of 15 residues. Sequencing used immunoSEQ multiplex PCR; TCRdb keeps in-frame clones, though not all of them. Among roughly 480,000 clones listed, 79% were seen once. This clone was seen more than once but under ten times. The receptor was derived from a woman between 40 and 50 years old in good health. Some clones in this sample may be carry-over from other donors' samples. The rearrangement joins TRBV5-4 to TRBJ1-3; TRBD1 is a possible D gene (6 bases). The sample was PBMCs. The CDR3 DNA is TGTGCCAGCAGCCGGAAAGGGGGCTCTGGAAACACCATATATTTT. Protein: CASSRKGGSGNTIYF.